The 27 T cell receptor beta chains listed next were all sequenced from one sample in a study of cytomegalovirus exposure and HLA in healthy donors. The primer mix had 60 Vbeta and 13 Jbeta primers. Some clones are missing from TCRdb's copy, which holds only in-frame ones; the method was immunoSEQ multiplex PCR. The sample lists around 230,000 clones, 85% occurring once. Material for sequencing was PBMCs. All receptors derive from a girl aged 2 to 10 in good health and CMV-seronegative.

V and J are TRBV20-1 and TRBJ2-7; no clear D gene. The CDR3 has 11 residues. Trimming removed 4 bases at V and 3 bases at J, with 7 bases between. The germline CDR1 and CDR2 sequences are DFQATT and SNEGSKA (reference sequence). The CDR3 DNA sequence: TGCAGTGCTACCCCCAACTACGAGCAGTACTTC. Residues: CSATPNYEQYF.

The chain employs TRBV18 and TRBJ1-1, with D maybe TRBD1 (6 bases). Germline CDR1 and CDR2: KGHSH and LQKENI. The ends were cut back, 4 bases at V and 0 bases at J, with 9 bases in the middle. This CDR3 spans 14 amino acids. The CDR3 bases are TGTGCCAGCTCACGACAGGAAATGAACACTGAAGCTTTCTTT. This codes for CASSRQEMNTEAFF.

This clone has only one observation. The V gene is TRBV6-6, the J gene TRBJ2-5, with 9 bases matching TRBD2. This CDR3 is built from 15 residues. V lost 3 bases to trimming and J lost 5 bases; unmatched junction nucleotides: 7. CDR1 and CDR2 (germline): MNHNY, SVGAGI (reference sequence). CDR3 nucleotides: TGTGCCAGCAGTTATTTGGCGGGAGGGAGCGAGACCCAGTACTTC. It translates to CASSYLAGGSETQYF.

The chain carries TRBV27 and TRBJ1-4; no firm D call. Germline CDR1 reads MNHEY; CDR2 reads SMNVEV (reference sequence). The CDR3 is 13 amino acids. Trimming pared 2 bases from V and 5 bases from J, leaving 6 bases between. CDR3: CASSLSSNEKLFF. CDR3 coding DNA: TGTGCCAGCAGTTTAAGCTCCAATGAAAAACTGTTTTTT. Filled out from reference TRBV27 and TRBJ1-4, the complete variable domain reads EAQVTQNPRYLITVTGKKLTVTCSQNMNHEYMSWYRQDPGLGLRQIYYSMNVEVTDKGDVPEGYKVSRKEKRNFPLILESPSPNQTSLYFCASSLSSNEKLFFGSGTQLSVL.

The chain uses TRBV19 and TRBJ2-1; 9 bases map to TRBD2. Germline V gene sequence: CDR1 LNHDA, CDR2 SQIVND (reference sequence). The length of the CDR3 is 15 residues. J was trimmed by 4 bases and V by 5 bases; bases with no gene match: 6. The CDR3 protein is CASSSSSGSYNEQFF. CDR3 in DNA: TGTGCCAGTAGTTCGAGTAGCGGGAGTTACAATGAGCAGTTCTTC.

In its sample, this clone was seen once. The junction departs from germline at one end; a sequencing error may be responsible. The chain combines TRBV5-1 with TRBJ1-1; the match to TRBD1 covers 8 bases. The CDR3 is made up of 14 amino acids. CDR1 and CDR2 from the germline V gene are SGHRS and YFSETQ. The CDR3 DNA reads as TGCGCCAGCAGCCCAGGGGGCGTAAGTGAACAAGCGATCTTT. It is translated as CASSPGGVSEQAIF. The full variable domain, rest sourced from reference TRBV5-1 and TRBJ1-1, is KAGVTQTPRYLIKTRGQQVTLSCSPISGHRSVSWYQQTPGQGLQFLFEYFSETQRNKGNFPGRFSGRQFSNSRSEMNVSTLELGDSALYLCASSPGGVSEQAIFGQGTRLTVV.

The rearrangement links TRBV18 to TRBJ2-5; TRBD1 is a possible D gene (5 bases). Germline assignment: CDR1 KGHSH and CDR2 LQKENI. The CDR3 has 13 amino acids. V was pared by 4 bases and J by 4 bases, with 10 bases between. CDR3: CASSQGQLETQYF. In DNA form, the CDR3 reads TGTGCCAGCTCACAGGGGCAGCTAGAGACCCAGTACTTC.

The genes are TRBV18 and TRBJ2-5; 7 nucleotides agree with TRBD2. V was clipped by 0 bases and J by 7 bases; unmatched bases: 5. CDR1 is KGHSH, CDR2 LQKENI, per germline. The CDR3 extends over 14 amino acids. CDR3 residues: CASSPPTSSATQYF. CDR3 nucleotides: TGTGCCAGCTCACCACCGACTAGCTCGGCGACCCAGTACTTC.

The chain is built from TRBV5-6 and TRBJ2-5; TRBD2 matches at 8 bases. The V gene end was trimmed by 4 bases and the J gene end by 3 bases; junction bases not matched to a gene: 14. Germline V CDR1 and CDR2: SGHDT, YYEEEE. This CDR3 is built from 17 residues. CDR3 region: CASSRIPRGGSEETQYF. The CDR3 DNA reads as TGTGCCAGCAGCAGAATCCCCCGGGGGGGAAGTGAAGAGACCCAGTACTTC.

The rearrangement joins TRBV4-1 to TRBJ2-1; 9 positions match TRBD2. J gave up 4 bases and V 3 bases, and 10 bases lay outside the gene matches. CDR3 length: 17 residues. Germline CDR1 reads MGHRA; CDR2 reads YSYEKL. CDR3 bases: TGCGCCAGCAGCCAGGTCCCCGGCGGGGGGGTTTACAATGAGCAGTTCTTC. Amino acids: CASSQVPGGGVYNEQFF.

As DNA, the CDR3 is TGTGCCAACGGAGTCTCCTACGAGCAGTACTTC. Amino acid sequence: CANGVSYEQYF. The genes are TRBV7-9 and TRBJ2-7, with D unclear. There are 11 residues in the CDR3. Deletions cut 10 bases from V and 0 bases from J, with 7 bases between. Germline CDR1 SEHNR, CDR2 FQNEAQ (reference sequence).

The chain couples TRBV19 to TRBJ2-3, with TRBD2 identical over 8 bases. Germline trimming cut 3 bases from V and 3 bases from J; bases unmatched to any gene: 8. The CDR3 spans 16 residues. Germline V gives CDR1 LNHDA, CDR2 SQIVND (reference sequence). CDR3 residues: CASSIPGGRQTDTQYF. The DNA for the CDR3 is TGTGCCAGTAGTATCCCTGGCGGGAGGCAAACAGATACGCAGTATTTT.

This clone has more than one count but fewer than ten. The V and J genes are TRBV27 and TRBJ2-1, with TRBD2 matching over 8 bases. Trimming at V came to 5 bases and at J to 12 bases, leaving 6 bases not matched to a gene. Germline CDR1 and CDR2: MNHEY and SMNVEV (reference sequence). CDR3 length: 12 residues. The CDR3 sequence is CASSLPRGGQFF. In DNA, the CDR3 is TGTGCCAGCAGTCTCCCACGGGGGGGGCAGTTCTTC.

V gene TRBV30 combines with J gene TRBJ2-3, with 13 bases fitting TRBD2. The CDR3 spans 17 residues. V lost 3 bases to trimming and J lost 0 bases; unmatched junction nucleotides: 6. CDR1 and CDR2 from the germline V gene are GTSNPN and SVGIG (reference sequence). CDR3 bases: TGTGCCTGGAGCCACGGGACTAGCGGGATTAGCACAGATACGCAGTATTTT. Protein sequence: CAWSHGTSGISTDTQYF. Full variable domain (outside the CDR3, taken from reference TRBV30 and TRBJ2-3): SQTIHQWPATLVQPVGSPLSLECTVEGTSNPNLYWYRQAAGRGLQLLFYSVGIGQISSEVPQNLSASRPQDRQFILSSKKLLLSDSGFYLCAWSHGTSGISTDTQYFGPGTRLTVL.

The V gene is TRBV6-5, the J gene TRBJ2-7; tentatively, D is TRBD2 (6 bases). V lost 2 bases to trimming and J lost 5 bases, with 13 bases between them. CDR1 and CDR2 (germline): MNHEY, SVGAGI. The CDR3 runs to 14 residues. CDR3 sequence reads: CASSYVSGGNEQYF. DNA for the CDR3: TGTGCCAGCAGTTACGTTTCAGGCGGGAACGAGCAGTACTTC.

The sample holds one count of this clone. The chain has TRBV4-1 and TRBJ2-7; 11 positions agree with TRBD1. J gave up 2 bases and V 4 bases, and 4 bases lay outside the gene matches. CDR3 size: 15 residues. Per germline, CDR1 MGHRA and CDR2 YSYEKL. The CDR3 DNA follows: TGCGCCAGCAGCCCCCCGGGACAGGGGGCCTACGAGCAGTACTTC. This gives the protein CASSPPGQGAYEQYF.

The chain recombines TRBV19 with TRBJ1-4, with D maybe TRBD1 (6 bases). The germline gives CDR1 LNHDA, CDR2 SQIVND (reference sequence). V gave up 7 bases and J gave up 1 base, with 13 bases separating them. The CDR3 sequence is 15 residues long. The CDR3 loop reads CASKAGGGTNEKLFF. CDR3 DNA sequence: TGTGCCAGTAAGGCGGGAGGGGGAACTAATGAAAAACTGTTTTTT.

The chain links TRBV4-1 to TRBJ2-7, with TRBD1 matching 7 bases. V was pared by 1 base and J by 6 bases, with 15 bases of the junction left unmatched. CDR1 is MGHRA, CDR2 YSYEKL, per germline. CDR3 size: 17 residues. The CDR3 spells CASSQGGLRQGRIEQYF. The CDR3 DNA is TGCGCCAGCAGCCAAGGGGGCCTTAGACAGGGACGCATCGAGCAGTACTTC.

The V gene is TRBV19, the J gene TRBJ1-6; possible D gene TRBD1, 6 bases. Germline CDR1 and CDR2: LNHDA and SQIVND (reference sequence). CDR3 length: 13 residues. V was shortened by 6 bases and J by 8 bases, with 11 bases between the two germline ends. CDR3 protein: CASRGGVYSPLHF. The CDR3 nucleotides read TGTGCCAGTAGAGGGGGGGTTTATTCACCCCTCCACTTT.

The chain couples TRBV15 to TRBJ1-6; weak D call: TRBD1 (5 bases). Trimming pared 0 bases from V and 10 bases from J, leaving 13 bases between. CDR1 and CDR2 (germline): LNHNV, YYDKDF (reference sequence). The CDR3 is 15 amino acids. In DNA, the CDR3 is TGTGCCACCAGCAGAGATAGGAGGGGCCGGTCACCCCTCCACTTT. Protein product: CATSRDRRGRSPLHF.

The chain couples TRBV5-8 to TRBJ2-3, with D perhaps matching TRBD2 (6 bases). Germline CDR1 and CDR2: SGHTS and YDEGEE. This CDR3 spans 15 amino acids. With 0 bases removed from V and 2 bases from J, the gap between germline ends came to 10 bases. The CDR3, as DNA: TGTGCCAGCAGCTTGGGTGCGGGGTTCACAGATACGCAGTATTTT. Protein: CASSLGAGFTDTQYF. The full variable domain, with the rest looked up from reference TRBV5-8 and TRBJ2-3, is EAGVTQSPTHLIKTRGQQATLRCSPISGHTSVYWYQQALGLGLQFLLWYDEGEERNRGNFPPRFSGRQFPNYSSELNVNALELEDSALYLCASSLGAGFTDTQYFGPGTRLTVL.

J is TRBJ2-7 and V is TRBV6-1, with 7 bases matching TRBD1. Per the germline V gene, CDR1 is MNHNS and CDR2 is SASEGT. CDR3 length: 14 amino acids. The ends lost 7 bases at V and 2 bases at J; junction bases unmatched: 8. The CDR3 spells CASTDREPPYEQYF. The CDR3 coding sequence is TGTGCCAGCACCGACAGGGAACCCCCCTACGAGCAGTACTTC.

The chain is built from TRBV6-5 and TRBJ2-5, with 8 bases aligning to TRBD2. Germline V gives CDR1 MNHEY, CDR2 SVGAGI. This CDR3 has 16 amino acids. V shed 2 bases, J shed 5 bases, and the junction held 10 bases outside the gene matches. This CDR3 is CASSYPTSGGGETQYF. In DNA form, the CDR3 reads TGTGCCAGCAGTTACCCCACGAGTGGCGGGGGGGAGACCCAGTACTTC.

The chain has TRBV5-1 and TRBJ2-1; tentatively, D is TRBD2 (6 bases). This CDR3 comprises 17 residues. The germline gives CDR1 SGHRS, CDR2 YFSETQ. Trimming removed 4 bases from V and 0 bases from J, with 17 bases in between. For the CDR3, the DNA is TGCGCCAGCAGCCCGGGACTTGCGCGAAACTCCTACAATGAGCAGTTCTTC. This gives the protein CASSPGLARNSYNEQFF.

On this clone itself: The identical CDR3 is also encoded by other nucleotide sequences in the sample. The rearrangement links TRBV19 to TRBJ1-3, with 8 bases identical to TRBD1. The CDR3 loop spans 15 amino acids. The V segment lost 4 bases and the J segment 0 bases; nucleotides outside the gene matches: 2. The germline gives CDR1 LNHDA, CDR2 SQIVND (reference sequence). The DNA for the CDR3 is TGTGCCAGTAGTACGACAGGGGACTCTGGAAACACCATATATTTT. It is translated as CASSTTGDSGNTIYF.

CDR3 loop: CASSPSTYGGVSSNQPQHF. The DNA for the CDR3 is TGTGCCAGCAGCCCGTCGACATATGGGGGGGTGTCGAGCAATCAGCCCCAGCATTTT. The gene calls are TRBV9 and TRBJ1-5, with TRBD1 as a possible D gene (5 bases). The germline gives CDR1 SGDLS, CDR2 YYNGEE. The CDR3 loop spans 19 amino acids. V was clipped by 4 bases and J by 1 base, with 24 bases between them.

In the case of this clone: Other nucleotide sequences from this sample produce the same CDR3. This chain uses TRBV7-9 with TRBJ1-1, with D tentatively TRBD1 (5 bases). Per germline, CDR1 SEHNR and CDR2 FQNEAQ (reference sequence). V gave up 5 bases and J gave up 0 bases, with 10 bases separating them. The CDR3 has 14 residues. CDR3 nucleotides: TGTGCCAGCAGCGCAGACAGAATGAACACTGAAGCTTTCTTT. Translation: CASSADRMNTEAFF.